A single sample gave rise to the 5 T cell receptor beta chains below, sequenced in a study of monozygotic twins with inflammatory bowel disease. TCRdb re-analyzed the 5' RACE reads; it lists each CDR3 protein once, without DNA. Recorded here are around 410,000 distinct CDR3 sequences; the top ten clones represent 2% to 2.5%. Sequenced material: blood. These receptors all stem from a human donor with ulcerative colitis or Crohn's disease, or a healthy co-twin of an affected twin (not recorded which).

This chain joins TRBV20-1 and TRBJ2-3. Germline CDR1 DFQATT, CDR2 SNEGSKA (reference sequence). The CDR3 contains 14 residues. CDR3 loop: CSARIPSVTDTQYF.

The chain recombines TRBV19 with TRBJ2-7; TCRdb outputs TRBD2, but without DNA this stays unchecked. The CDR3 has 14 residues. CDR1 is LNHDA and CDR2 is SQIVND in the germline V gene (reference sequence). This chain's CDR3 is CASRDWTGSYEQYF. The full variable domain, completed using reference TRBV19 and TRBJ2-7, is DGGITQSPKYLFRKEGQNVTLSCEQNLNHDAMYWYRQDPGQGLRLIYYSQIVNDFQKGDIAEGYSVSREKKESFPLTVTSAQKNPTAFYLCASRDWTGSYEQYFGPGTRLTVT.

The chain links TRBV24-1 to TRBJ1-5; as DNA is missing, the TRBD1 call by TCRdb cannot be tested. CDR1 and CDR2 (germline): KGHDR, SFDVKD. The CDR3 is 13 residues long. CDR3 sequence: CATSGQGNQPQHF.

CDR3: CASSESGDYGYTF. The chain employs TRBV6-1 and TRBJ1-2. Germline loops: CDR1 MNHNS, CDR2 SASEGT. This CDR3 is built from 13 residues.

V is TRBV11-2 and J is TRBJ2-2; the TRBD2 assignment by TCRdb is unverifiable without DNA. This CDR3 has 15 residues. Per germline, CDR1 SGHAT and CDR2 FQNNGV. The CDR3 sequence: CASSLERSSGGELFF.